The 14 T cell receptor beta chains in this list originate from one sample, sequenced in a study of lung T cells in sarcoidosis with Löfgren's syndrome. TCRdb independently ran MiXCR on the reads; one entry per CDR3 protein. The table lists tens of thousands of distinct CDR3 sequences, approximately 22% of them singletons. The source material was CD4+ T cells from PBMCs. Source of these receptors: a human donor with sarcoidosis (Löfgren's syndrome or another form), or a control subject (not recorded which).

This clonotype was counted many times. The CDR3 sequence: CASSLVLRENEKLFF. CDR3 DNA sequence: TGTGCCAGCAGCTTAGTATTGAGAGAGAATGAAAAACTGTTTTTT. This chain joins TRBV7-2 and TRBJ1-4, with D hard to call. This CDR3 is 15 amino acids long. V dropped 1 base and J dropped 5 bases, with 11 bases sitting between them. Germline assignment: CDR1 SGHTA and CDR2 FQGNSA.

This clonotype appeared a single time. One base away lies a much larger clone, so this may be a sequencing read error. This chain joins TRBV4-1 and TRBJ2-7; the D gene is possibly TRBD1 (5 bases). The germline CDR1 and CDR2 sequences are MGHRA and YSYEKL. CDR3 length equals 14 residues. CDR3 loop: CASSQEGRSCEQYF. CDR3 DNA sequence: TGCGCCAGCAGCCAAGAGGGGCGATCCTGCGAGCAGTACTTC.

The CDR3 here is CASSEAELAGGYEQYV. For the CDR3, the DNA is TGTGCCAGCAGTGAAGCCGAACTAGCGGGGGGCTACGAGCAGTACGTC. J is TRBJ2-7 and V is TRBV2, with 12 bases identical to TRBD2. The V gene's germline CDR1 is SNHLY and CDR2 FYNNEI. V dropped 0 bases and J dropped 3; count of bases not matched to a gene: 3. The CDR3 length is 16 residues.

This clonotype was counted at least ten times. V and J are TRBV6-1 and TRBJ1-2; 9 bases agree with TRBD1. The CDR3 spans 15 residues. Germline lookup yields CDR1 MNHNS and CDR2 SASEGT. The V segment lost 6 bases and the J segment 4 bases; nucleotides outside the gene matches: 9. The CDR3 region has the DNA TGTGCCAGCAGCGGGACAGGGTGGGGGAGCTATGGCTACACCTTC. It codes for CASSGTGWGSYGYTF.

Many counts were recorded for this clonotype. The J gene is TRBJ2-7, the V gene TRBV27; 7 bases align to TRBD2. CDR1 and CDR2 from the germline V gene are MNHEY and SMNVEV (reference sequence). The CDR3 totals 14 residues. V shed 4 bases and J 7 bases; nucleotides not matched to a gene: 10. In nucleotides, the CDR3 is TGTGCCAGCAGTTGGGGGGGGAACGAGGGAGAGCAGTACTTC. Amino acids: CASSWGGNEGEQYF.

This clonotype has ten or more counts. The gene calls are TRBV7-2 and TRBJ2-1, with 8 bases matching TRBD2. The CDR3 runs 15 residues. J was trimmed by 0 bases and V by 5 bases; bases with no gene match: 3. Germline CDR1 reads SGHTA; CDR2 reads FQGNSA. This chain's CDR3 is CASSQGTSSYNEQFF. For the CDR3, the DNA is TGTGCCAGCAGCCAAGGGACTAGCTCCTACAATGAGCAGTTCTTC. The whole variable domain, filled in from reference TRBV7-2 and TRBJ2-1, reads GAGVSQSPSNKVTEKGKDVELRCDPISGHTALYWYRQSLGQGLEFLIYFQGNSAPDKSGLPSDRFSAERTGGSVSTLTIQRTQQEDSAVYLCASSQGTSSYNEQFFGPGTRLTVL.

The chain recombines TRBV11-2 with TRBJ1-1; D remains ambiguous. Germline loops: CDR1 SGHAT, CDR2 FQNNGV. The CDR3 runs 11 residues. V was shortened by 2 bases and J by 8 bases, with 6 bases between the two germline ends. The CDR3 spells CASSLRLEAFF. CDR3 sequence (DNA): TGTGCCAGCAGCTTAAGGCTGGAAGCTTTCTTT.

This clonotype was picked up many times. This chain joins TRBV7-2 and TRBJ2-5; D is unresolved. The CDR3 consists of 15 residues. V shed 6 bases and J shed 4 bases, with 18 bases lying between them. CDR1 and CDR2 (germline): SGHTA, FQGNSA. In DNA form, the CDR3 reads TGTGCCAGCAGTAAGAACGCGGAACCCTTAGAGACCCAGTACTTC. It translates to CASSKNAEPLETQYF.

A note on this clonotype: A much larger clonotype is one base distant, so this may be a read error. The chain links TRBV20-1 to TRBJ2-7; TRBD1 matches at 8 bases. After removal of 5 bases from V and 7 bases from J, the junction contained 4 bases not matched to a gene. From germline, CDR1 is DFQATT and CDR2 SNEGSKA (reference sequence). This CDR3 has 11 amino acids. The CDR3 sequence: CSARTGMEQYV. The CDR3 nucleotides are TGCAGTGCTCGGACAGGGATGGAGCAGTACGTC.

This clonotype was seen at least ten times. The CDR3 spells CASSEQETQYF. DNA of the CDR3: TGTGCCAGCAGCGAACAAGAGACCCAGTACTTC. The chain joins TRBV7-2 to TRBJ2-5; D is ambiguous. This CDR3 spans 11 amino acids. Trimming took 5 bases from V and 2 from J, leaving 3 bases between them. Looked up from germline, CDR1 is SGHTA and CDR2 is FQGNSA.

The table lists this clonotype with many counts. The V gene is TRBV6-1, the J gene TRBJ2-1, with TRBD2 identical over 9 bases. The CDR3 extends over 17 amino acids. V shed 5 bases, J shed 5 bases, and the junction held 13 bases outside the gene matches. In germline, CDR1 is MNHNS, CDR2 SASEGT. The CDR3 DNA reads as TGTGCCAGCAGTTCGACGGGAGCGGGAGGTGGGGACAATGAGCAGTTCTTC. Protein: CASSSTGAGGGDNEQFF.

This clonotype has only a few counts. The chain recombines TRBV20-1 with TRBJ1-5; 8 nucleotides line up with TRBD1. CDR1 DFQATT and CDR2 SNEGSKA come from the germline V gene (reference sequence). The J segment lost 2 bases and the V segment lost 1 base, leaving 4 bases of the junction unmatched. This CDR3 contains 15 residues. In DNA form, the CDR3 reads TGCAGTGCTAGAGGGACAGGGATTCGCAATCAGCCCCAGCATTTT. It translates to CSARGTGIRNQPQHF.

Comments on this clonotype: It may be a read error: a sequence one base away is much more abundant. This chain links TRBV28 with TRBJ1-4, with D maybe TRBD1 (5 bases). The length of the CDR3 is 15 residues. CDR1 is MDHEN and CDR2 is SYDVKM in the germline V gene. The CDR3 loop reads CASSLEGWAVEKPFF. The CDR3 DNA sequence: TGTGCCAGCAGTTTAGAGGGGTGGGCAGTAGAAAAACCGTTTTTT.

There are many counts of this clonotype. This chain links TRBV18 with TRBJ1-1; D is unclear. Germline loops: CDR1 KGHSH, CDR2 LQKENI. The V end was cut by 4 bases, the J end by 11 bases, with 14 bases between. The CDR3 contains 12 residues. Here the CDR3 reads CASSLGTPGAFF. The CDR3 DNA sequence: TGTGCCAGCTCACTGGGCACCCCGGGGGCTTTCTTT.